The 20 T cell receptor beta chains in this list originate from one sample, sequenced in a study of blood T cell repertoires in COVID-19. Some clones are missing from TCRdb's copy, which holds only in-frame ones; the method was immunoSEQ multiplex PCR. The sample lists some 200,000 clones; 76% were seen once. Sequencing was carried out using peripheral blood. The receptors come from a woman aged 50 to 60 with active or convalescent COVID-19.

The V call is TRBV19, the J call TRBJ1-1; a weak D match, TRBD1 (5 bases). The CDR3 is 15 residues long. Trimming left V 4 bases short and J 0 bases short, with 12 bases between. Germline CDR1 reads LNHDA; CDR2 reads SQIVND (reference sequence). CDR3 nucleotide sequence: TGTGCCAGTAGTAGGCAGGGTCCGATGAACACTGAAGCTTTCTTT. Amino acids: CASSRQGPMNTEAFF.

This chain connects TRBV4-2 to TRBJ2-5; D not resolved. Germline lookup yields CDR1 LGHNA and CDR2 YNFKEQ. The CDR3 is made up of 13 amino acids. V lost 2 bases and J lost 4, with 8 bases in between. The CDR3 region has the DNA TGTGCCAGCAGCCAATTTCGTTCAGAGACCCAGTACTTC. This gives the protein CASSQFRSETQYF.

The chain is built from TRBV6-2 or TRBV6-3 and TRBJ1-5; tentative D call: TRBD1 (6 bases). The V gene lost 2 bases and the J gene lost 2 bases, with 10 bases spanning the gap. This CDR3 has 15 residues. The germline V gene has CDR1 MNHEY and CDR2 SVGEGT. The DNA of the CDR3 is TGTGCCAGCAGTTACGCAGGGGCTGGCAATCAGCCCCAGCATTTT. Translated: CASSYAGAGNQPQHF.

The chain is built from TRBV3-1 (or the pseudogene TRBV3-2) and TRBJ2-1, with D hard to call. The germline CDR1 and CDR2 sequences are LGHDT and YNNKEL (reference sequence). The CDR3 sequence is 14 residues long. With 3 bases removed from V and 6 bases from J, the gap between germline ends came to 12 bases. For the CDR3, the DNA is TGTGCCAGCAGCCAGCAGCCTAGTTCCAATGAGCAGTTCTTC. Protein: CASSQQPSSNEQFF.

The V call is TRBV5-8, the J call TRBJ2-1; TRBD2 agrees at 12 bases. The CDR3 runs 20 residues. The trim removed 8 bases at V and 1 base at J, leaving 19 bases unmatched. The V gene's germline CDR1 is SGHTS and CDR2 YDEGEE. The DNA for the CDR3 is TGTGCCAGTCGGACTAGCGGGACAGGGTTTATGGGGTGGTCCTACAATGAGCAGTTCTTC. It encodes CASRTSGTGFMGWSYNEQFF.

The gene calls are TRBV28 and TRBJ2-2, with 7 nucleotides matching TRBD1. V trimming: 4 bases; J trimming: 4 bases; junction bases outside the gene matches: 9. Germline CDR1 is MDHEN and CDR2 is SYDVKM. The CDR3 spans 16 residues. CDR3 coding DNA: TGTGCCAGCAGTTCGAGGAGACAGGGCGCCACCGGGGAGCTGTTTTTT. It encodes CASSSRRQGATGELFF.

This clone was detected only a few times. The chain has TRBV20-1 and TRBJ1-4; D gene uncertain. The V gene lost 3 bases and the J gene lost 8 bases, with 13 bases spanning the gap. This CDR3 is built from 13 residues. Germline V lookup: CDR1 DFQATT, CDR2 SNEGSKA (reference sequence). CDR3 loop: CSASSQVGEKLFF. The CDR3 DNA is TGCAGTGCTAGTAGCCAGGTGGGCGAAAAACTGTTTTTT.

The chain employs TRBV18 and TRBJ1-1; D is possibly TRBD1 (6 bases). Looked up from germline, CDR1 is KGHSH and CDR2 is LQKENI. There are 15 residues in the CDR3. Trimming took 3 bases from V and 4 from J, leaving 15 bases between them. CDR3 sequence reads: CASSPPQGQGTEAFF. DNA for the CDR3: TGTGCCAGCTCACCGCCACAGGGCCAAGGCACTGAAGCTTTCTTT.

This clone was found a few times. V usage is TRBV4-3 and J usage is TRBJ2-6, with D unresolved. Trimming took off 0 bases at V and 3 bases at J, with 6 bases between the two ends. The V gene's germline CDR1 is LGHNA and CDR2 YSLEER. This CDR3 region has 15 residues. DNA for the CDR3: TGCGCCAGCAGCCAAGATCTGAGTGGGGCCAACGTCCTGACTTTC. This codes for CASSQDLSGANVLTF.

There are a few counts of this clone. The chain carries TRBV20-1 and TRBJ1-2; D not resolved. V lost 3 bases, J lost 6 bases, and 5 bases lay in between. This CDR3 contains 10 residues. Germline V lookup: CDR1 DFQATT, CDR2 SNEGSKA (reference sequence). The CDR3 DNA reads as TGCAGTGCTAGCCGGGATGGCTACACCTTC. Translating gives CSASRDGYTF.

The table lists this clone with a count of one. The rearrangement joins TRBV18 to TRBJ2-1; 12 positions agree with TRBD2. With V trimmed by 5 bases and J by 9 bases, 8 bases remained unmatched. The germline gives CDR1 KGHSH, CDR2 LQKENI. The CDR3 sequence is 15 residues long. CDR3 DNA sequence: TGTGCCAGCTCATCGGGACTAGCGGGTTTGAGTGAGCAGTTCTTC. This sequence encodes CASSSGLAGLSEQFF.

The chain has TRBV5-5 and TRBJ2-3; 7 nucleotides line up with TRBD2. This CDR3 region has 15 residues. Germline V gives CDR1 SGHKS, CDR2 YYEKEE (reference sequence). Trimming removed 5 bases from V and 4 bases from J; junction bases left unmatched: 10. The DNA of the CDR3 is TGTGCCAGCAGAGAGGGGAGGGGAGGGTCAGATACGCAGTATTTT. Translation: CASREGRGGSDTQYF.

Here the CDR3 reads CATSPDRERAQYF. The CDR3 DNA reads TGTGCCACCAGCCCGGACAGGGAAAGGGCCCAGTACTTC. The chain recombines TRBV15 with TRBJ2-5; 8 bases match TRBD1. Germline values: CDR1 LNHNV, CDR2 YYDKDF (reference sequence). There are 13 residues in the CDR3. J lost 9 bases, V lost 5 bases, and 8 bases had no gene match.

V gene TRBV18 combines with J gene TRBJ1-5; 7 bases are a match to TRBD1. CDR3 length: 15 amino acids. The J segment lost 6 bases and the V segment lost 3 bases, leaving 8 bases of the junction unmatched. Germline values: CDR1 KGHSH, CDR2 LQKENI. CDR3 loop: CASSPGQERGQPQHF. The CDR3 bases are TGTGCCAGCTCACCTGGACAGGAAAGGGGTCAGCCCCAGCATTTT. Full variable domain (outside the CDR3, taken from reference TRBV18 and TRBJ1-5): NAGVMQNPRHLVRRRGQEARLRCSPMKGHSHVYWYRQLPEEGLKFMVYLQKENIIDESGMPKERFSAEFPKEGPSILRIQQVVRGDSAAYFCASSPGQERGQPQHFGDGTRLSIL.

The V call is TRBV19, the J call TRBJ1-2; D is uncertain. The length of the CDR3 is 11 residues. V dropped 10 bases and J dropped 2 bases, with 8 bases sitting between them. From germline, CDR1 is LNHDA and CDR2 SQIVND (reference sequence). CDR3 region: CATEYNYGYTF. The CDR3 DNA follows: TGTGCCACCGAGTACAACTATGGCTACACCTTC.

This rearrangement joins TRBV19 to TRBJ2-2; a possible D gene is TRBD2 (6 bases). Germline V gene sequence: CDR1 LNHDA, CDR2 SQIVND (reference sequence). The CDR3 totals 13 residues. Trimming left V 7 bases short and J 7 bases short, with 13 bases between. The CDR3 nucleotides are TGTGCCAGTATGACACCGGGACTCGGGGAGCTGTTTTTT. Its protein product is CASMTPGLGELFF.

The chain joins TRBV27 to TRBJ1-2; 11 bases map to TRBD1. Germline V gene lookup returns CDR1 MNHEY and CDR2 SMNVEV (reference sequence). The CDR3 sequence is 19 residues long. Trimming cost V 5 bases and J 4 bases; bases outside gene matches: 18. This chain's CDR3 is CASSPLWTGGAIRGYGYTF. CDR3 bases: TGTGCCAGCAGTCCGTTATGGACAGGGGGCGCAATTCGAGGCTATGGCTACACCTTC.

With respect to this clone: Other nucleotide sequences from this sample produce the same CDR3. The V call is TRBV18, the J call TRBJ1-1; maybe TRBD1 (6 bases). Germline V CDR1 and CDR2: KGHSH, LQKENI. The CDR3 sequence is 14 residues long. The V gene lost 3 bases and the J gene lost 1 base, with 9 bases spanning the gap. CDR3 sequence reads: CASSPDRKNTEAFF. DNA of the CDR3: TGTGCCAGCTCACCGGACAGAAAGAACACTGAAGCTTTCTTT.

The rearrangement joins TRBV5-1 to TRBJ2-2; possibly TRBD1 for D (5 bases). Looked up from germline, CDR1 is SGHRS and CDR2 is YFSETQ. Trimming removed 4 bases at V and 4 bases at J, with 14 bases between. The CDR3 runs to 15 residues. This CDR3 reads CASSQAAQVTGELFF. For the CDR3, the DNA is TGCGCCAGCAGCCAGGCAGCACAGGTCACCGGGGAGCTGTTTTTT.

V is TRBV28 and J is TRBJ2-1; 10 bases match TRBD2. V shed 2 bases, J shed 6 bases, and the junction held 10 bases outside the gene matches. CDR1 and CDR2 (germline): MDHEN, SYDVKM. This CDR3 region has 17 residues. CDR3 residues: CASSLRLAGALLNEQFF. The CDR3, as DNA: TGTGCCAGCAGTTTAAGGCTAGCGGGAGCTCTCCTCAATGAGCAGTTCTTC.